The rows below give T cell receptor beta chains drawn from one sample of a study of T cell changes during pregnancy in multiple sclerosis. This table comes from immunoSEQ multiplex PCR, and its TCRdb copy is limited to in-frame clones, with some not included. Of about 86,000 clones listed, roughly 90% are singletons. This specimen was peripheral blood, taken in the first trimester of pregnancy. These receptors were obtained from a female donor in good health, enrolled as a control in a pregnancy study. The CDR3 runs from the conserved cysteine through the conserved F or W. The D gene is left open where the match is weak. Rows give clone size only sometimes, using once, few, many, or a class for an expanded clone.

d_call	j_call	v_call	clone_size	cdr3_length	cdr3_aa	cdr3_nt
-	TRBJ1-4	TRBV5-1	-	15	CASSLGHTGNEKLFF	TGCGCCAGCAGCTTAGGCCACACGGGGAATGAAAAACTGTTTTTT
TRBD2	TRBJ2-7	TRBV7-2	once	17	CASSLAGSGGPPYEQYF	TGTGCCAGCAGCTTAGCAGGGAGCGGGGGCCCTCCCTACGAGCAGTACTTC
-	TRBJ1-2	TRBV11-2	-	13	CASSLHSNYGYTF	TGTGCCAGCAGCTTACACTCTAACTATGGCTACACCTTC
TRBD1	TRBJ1-1	TRBV2	-	15	CARAGTDTMNTEAFF	TGTGCCCGGGCAGGGACAGATACTATGAACACTGAAGCTTTCTTT
-	TRBJ1-5	TRBV7-2	-	14	CASSFEGPNQPQHF	TGTGCCAGCAGCTTTGAGGGCCCCAATCAGCCCCAGCATTTT
TRBD1	TRBJ2-7	TRBV7-9	-	15	CASGKTGTSSYEQYF	TGTGCCAGCGGGAAGACAGGGACATCCTCCTACGAGCAGTACTTC
-	TRBJ2-7	TRBV10-3	-	14	CAISTAAVPYEQYF	TGTGCCATCAGTACAGCGGCGGTACCCTACGAGCAGTACTTC
-	TRBJ1-1	TRBV7-8	-	12	CASSFVSTEAFF	TGTGCCAGCAGCTTCGTTAGCACTGAAGCTTTCTTT
-	TRBJ1-2	TRBV27	-	12	CASSFSGAGYTF	TGTGCCAGCAGTTTTTCGGGAGCTGGCTACACCTTC
-	TRBJ2-6	TRBV27	-	16	CASRTNRLSGANVLTF	TGTGCCAGCAGGACCAACAGGCTCTCTGGGGCCAACGTCCTGACTTTC
TRBD1	TRBJ1-5	TRBV19	-	14	CASSIDRATQPQHF	TGTGCCAGTAGTATCGACAGGGCTACTCAGCCCCAGCATTTT
-	TRBJ1-5	TRBV19	-	14	CASSTGGEGQPQHF	TGTGCCAGTAGTACCGGGGGAGAGGGCCAGCCCCAGCATTTT
TRBD1	TRBJ2-1	TRBV10-3	-	14	CAISPRTGQNEQFF	TGTGCCATCAGTCCTCGGACAGGGCAGAATGAGCAGTTCTTC
TRBD1	TRBJ2-7	TRBV28	few	16	CASSLGPRQGYYEQYF	TGTGCCAGCAGTTTGGGGCCCCGACAGGGGTACTACGAGCAGTACTTC
TRBD2	TRBJ2-7	TRBV7-9	-	15	CASSPRGTSKTEQYF	TGTGCCAGCAGCCCACGTGGGACTAGTAAGACCGAGCAGTACTTC
-	TRBJ1-2	TRBV4-2	-	15	CASSQAPGQLYGYTF	TGTGCCAGCAGCCAAGCCCCCGGACAGCTCTATGGCTACACCTTC
TRBD2	TRBJ2-7	TRBV6-1	-	14	CASSEMGGGYEQYF	TGTGCCAGCAGTGAAATGGGGGGGGGTTACGAGCAGTACTTC
-	TRBJ1-2	TRBV12-5	-	12	CASGGRDGGYTF	TGTGCTAGTGGTGGGCGGGACGGTGGCTACACCTTC
TRBD1	TRBJ2-1	TRBV7-3	few	15	CASSADRGFSNEQFF	TGTGCCAGCAGTGCTGACAGGGGCTTTTCGAATGAGCAGTTCTTC
-	TRBJ2-1	TRBV7-3	-	12	CASSLTNNEQFF	TGTGCCAGCAGCTTAACCAACAATGAGCAGTTCTTC
-	TRBJ1-1	TRBV19	-	12	CASSMSGVGAFF	TGTGCCAGTAGTATGAGCGGGGTAGGGGCTTTCTTT
-	TRBJ2-1	TRBV7-2	-	15	CASSVDSGLSNEQFF	TGTGCCAGCAGCGTGGACTCCGGTTTGAGCAATGAGCAGTTCTTC
-	TRBJ2-7	TRBV11-1	-	16	CASSPRGSGGFYEQYF	TGTGCCAGCAGCCCCCGGGGGTCCGGGGGTTTCTACGAGCAGTACTTC
-	TRBJ1-4	TRBV10-3	-	16	CAISAGQRFFNEKLFF	TGTGCCATCAGTGCTGGACAGAGGTTTTTTAATGAAAAACTGTTTTTT
TRBD1	TRBJ1-1	TRBV30	-	15	CAYKTGRLMNTEAFF	TGTGCCTACAAGACAGGGCGATTGATGAACACTGAAGCTTTCTTT
-	TRBJ2-7	TRBV7-2	-	14	CASSLGLVFSEQYF	TGTGCCAGCAGCTTAGGACTAGTTTTTTCCGAGCAGTACTTC
-	TRBJ1-2	TRBV6-6	once	12	CASSPASYGYTF	TGTGCCAGCAGCCCTGCCAGCTATGGCTACACCTTC
-	TRBJ1-2	TRBV29-1	-	14	CSVEYPARPVGYTF	TGCAGCGTTGAATACCCAGCCAGGCCCGTTGGCTACACCTTC
-	TRBJ1-4	TRBV7-4	-	15	CASSTYRMTNEKLFF	TGTGCCAGCAGTACCTACAGGATGACTAATGAAAAACTGTTTTTT
TRBD1	TRBJ1-5	TRBV11-2	-	16	CASSSRGQGRDQPQHF	TGTGCCAGCAGCTCCCGTGGACAGGGGCGCGATCAGCCCCAGCATTTT
-	TRBJ2-3	TRBV19	-	15	CASSEDSPFTDTQYF	TGTGCCAGTAGTGAAGACAGCCCTTTCACAGATACGCAGTATTTT
TRBD1	TRBJ1-4	TRBV15	-	15	CATSRGQGRFGKLFF	TGTGCCACCAGCAGAGGACAGGGGCGGTTCGGCAAACTGTTTTTT
-	TRBJ2-3	TRBV7-6	-	12	CASSLLANTQYF	TGTGCCAGCAGCTTACTGGCAAATACGCAGTATTTT
-	TRBJ2-7	TRBV7-8	-	14	CASTYRVGTYEQYF	TGTGCCAGCACCTACAGGGTTGGGACCTACGAGCAGTACTTC
-	TRBJ2-7	TRBV5-8	-	12	CASSSGGSEQYF	TGTGCCAGCAGCTCCGGGGGTAGCGAGCAGTACTTC
-	TRBJ2-3	TRBV7-9	-	16	CASTSPTWEDTDTQYF	TGTGCCAGCACCTCCCCAACCTGGGAGGACACAGATACGCAGTATTTT
TRBD1	TRBJ1-6	TRBV5-1	-	16	CASSPLGTAYNSPLHF	TGCGCCAGCAGCCCCCTTGGGACAGCTTATAATTCACCCCTCCACTTT
TRBD1	TRBJ2-7	TRBV29-1	-	13	CSVDGDREDEQYF	TGCAGCGTTGATGGGGACAGGGAGGACGAGCAGTACTTC
-	TRBJ2-5	TRBV23-1	once	15	CASSQKTVVKETQYF	TGCGCCAGCAGTCAAAAGACAGTCGTAAAAGAGACCCAGTACTTC
-	TRBJ1-5	TRBV5-1	-	14	CASSPDGGNQPQHF	TGCGCCAGCAGCCCCGACGGGGGAAATCAGCCCCAGCATTTT
-	TRBJ2-5	TRBV5-1	-	14	CASSLSRFQETQYF	TGCGCCAGCAGCTTGTCGAGATTCCAAGAGACCCAGTACTTC